This T cell receptor (beta chain) came from a study of OX40 agonist ivuxolimab in advanced cancers. For the study at large: Patients were dosed intravenously with ivuxolimab at 0.01 to 10 mg/kg every 2 weeks. Broader study findings: Antigen specificity remained undetermined for the expanded peripheral T cells.

Individuals having autoimmune disease history or systemic immunosuppression were not enrolled. Germline V lookup: CDR1 MNHEY, CDR2 SMNVEV (reference sequence). This CDR3 has 16 amino acids. The V and J ends lost 5 bases and 2 bases, in that order; junction bases with no gene match: 8. Method: immunoSEQ multiplex PCR; TCRdb's copy keeps in-frame clones and lacks some. The sample includes about 97,000 clones, less than 90% of them seen just once. As to this clone: What it binds is not known.

The clonotype originates from an adult with an advanced solid tumor such as melanoma, head and neck, liver or kidney cancer. The chain employs TRBV27 and TRBJ2-3; TRBD2 agrees at 9 bases. The sample consisted of CD4+ or CD8+ T cells sorted from blood, taken in a trial of the OX40 agonist ivuxolimab. CDR3 DNA: TGTGCCAGCAGTCCCGAGACTAGCGGACTCACAGATACGCAGTATTTT. Amino acids: CASSPETSGLTDTQYF.